This TCR beta chain was captured by sequencing in a study of siplizumab effects on memory and regulatory T cells (dated by TCRdb to about 2019). Regarding the research as a whole: The study examined how the anti-CD2 antibody siplizumab affects alloreactive T-cell subsets in allogeneic mixed lymphocyte reactions built from human PBMCs. On the study overall, not on this receptor specifically: In reactions with siplizumab, an average of about 75% of mappable alloreactive CD4+ clones were Treg-derived, compared with approximately 29% in control reactions. Siplizumab significantly reduced the cumulative frequency of alloreactive sequences traceable to unstimulated CD4+ memory T cells. Unstimulated naive T cells appeared more diverse than memory T cells, and naive cells seemed to contribute substantially to the alloresponse. Because sequences at frequencies below about 10^-5 were poorly captured, only a minor fraction of alloreactive clones could be mapped back to unstimulated subsets. A naive or memory phenotype could not be assigned to roughly 75-97% of proliferating CD4+ or CD8+ clones. No functional confirmation was obtained for the suppressive function of proliferating Tregs from siplizumab cultures.

As concerns this clone: The target of this receptor is not known. Base qualities are not provided; no much larger clone lies one nucleotide away.

The library was prepared using the immunoSEQ multiplex PCR assay. Roughly 10^5 TCR templates per sample were assayed on the deep sequencing platform. Genomic DNA extracted from sorted T cells was used for TCRbeta CDR3 sequencing. Under the source paper's analysis protocol: The R programming language was used for the clonal analysis of the TCRbeta CDR3 data. Comparing unstimulated samples against CFSE-low samples taken after the reaction was how alloreactive CD4+ and CD8+ clones were defined. Regulatory or non-regulatory origin was assigned to alloreactive CD4+ clones by matching of sequences to sorted unstimulated Treg and non-Treg repertoires. TCRdb mirrors the immuneACCESS table, restricted to in-frame sequences. Some clones are absent from its copies; in checked studies, under half trace to an unresolved V gene, and the reason for the others is unknown. V, J and clone size derive from that table, while D and trimming were established from the DNA sequence. This sample lists about 87,000 clones; approximately 86% were detected once. The top ten constitute under 2% of the sample.

The trim is 5 bases for V and 11 bases for J, with a gap of 13 bases between the germline ends. The CDR3 runs 12 residues from the cysteine to the phenylalanine. Just the 36-base CDR3 DNA is kept, in frame starting at base 1. The CDR1 and CDR2 encoded by the germline V gene (reference sequence) are MNHEY and SMNVEV. TCRbeta CDR3 sequencing was performed on sorted unstimulated T cells and on proliferating T cells recovered from mixed lymphocyte reactions. Fresh whole blood from 9 to 10 HLA-typed healthy donors served as the source for isolating PBMCs. To map where alloreactive clones came from, CD4+ regulatory T cells in the unstimulated state were FACS-sorted.

This chain joins TRBV27 to TRBJ1-5; tentative D gene TRBD1, with 5 bases matching. The sequence was collected from a human donor in good health. Sequencing input: Tregs sorted from blood. The DNA sequence is given as TGTGCCAGCAGTGAAAGGGGACGAGCCCAGCATTTT. This sequence encodes CASSERGRAQHF.